Given below is one T cell receptor beta chain in context. Libraries were prepared by immunoSEQ multiplex PCR; TCRdb keeps only in-frame clonotypes and omits some of them. Of 490,000 or so clones listed, 80% to 90% were seen once; the top ten hold around 7.9%. These data belong to a study of blood T cell repertoires in COVID-19. Across the study: T cells, B-cell-depleted T cells, or PBMCs supplied cDNA or gDNA.

Cohorts were determined from participant-reported clinical history. Cohort 3 donors were reported recovered after two negative PCRs, clearance, or symptom resolution. Germline CDR1 reads MDHEN; CDR2 reads SYDVKM. Trimming shortened V by 10 bases and J by 9 bases, and 15 bases separated the two germline ends. This CDR3 comprises 12 residues. The receptor comes from a woman aged 55-70 years who had recovered from COVID-19. Specimen: PBMCs or T cells enriched from blood (not recorded which). The rearrangement uses TRBV28 and TRBJ1-4; unclear D gene. For the CDR3, the DNA is TGTGCCACCTCCCCGCCCACAAAAAAACTGTTTTTT. It codes for CATSPPTKKLFF.